The present entry profiles one T cell receptor beta chain with its context. Its antigen remains unidentified. Germline CDR1 reads SGHRS; CDR2 reads YFSETQ. This CDR3 has 14 amino acids. The V and J ends lost 3 bases and 8 bases respectively, with 14 bases between them. The data belong to a study of identical twins. TCRdb itself ran the 5' RACE reads through MiXCR, one entry per CDR3 protein. Here the sample spans under 800,000 distinct CDR3 sequences, 20% to 25% being singletons. Findings and limits, study-wide: Twins showed weaker excess sharing in their beta out-of-frame sequences. A cross-sectional statistical analysis, not follow-up of the same donors, supported the conclusions.

This sample was shared with a second study, whose subject was T cells expressing NK-cell markers. That report notes: CD3+CD56+NKG2C+, CD3+CD56+NKG2C- and CD3+CD56-NKG2C+ T cells, once sorted, supplied the TCR beta repertoires. Four donors showed these clonotypes also leading the CD3+CD56-NKG2C+ fraction.

Sequenced: PBMCs. The clonotype originates from a woman aged 18-29 years in good health. The rearrangement links TRBV5-1 to TRBJ1-4, with D uncertain. The CDR3 nucleotides read TGCGCCAGCAGCTCCGGGGAGGTTACGGAAAAACTGTTTTTT. Translating it yields CASSSGEVTEKLFF.